The table lists the clone carrying this T cell receptor (beta chain) with a few counts. Its matching antigen is unknown. Template material for TCR beta VDJ and CDR3 profiling consisted of genomic DNA. In TCRdb, the reads were re-called with MiXCR into one record per CDR3 protein. The sample lists about 180,000 distinct CDR3 sequences, about three fifths occurring once. Patients picked for sequencing had shown CD8+CD57+ cell expansion detected by flow cytometry. There were no patients without severe acquired aplastic anemia. Germline V lookup: CDR1 SGHVS, CDR2 FQNEAQ. This CDR3 has 15 residues. Trimming took 1 base from V and 8 from J; bases not matched to a gene: 7. This sample stems from a study of CD8+CD57+ T cells in acquired aplastic anemia. As for the study in general: Sorted CD4+ and CD8+ cells yielded 2.5 to 3.5 ug of DNA on average. Study findings and constraints: CD8+ Simpson's diversity did not differ significantly between patients and controls.

This sequence was found in a human donor with aplastic anemia. Specimen: sorted CD4+, CD8+, or CD8+CD57+ T cells (not recorded which) from PBMCs. The chain uses TRBV7-8 and TRBJ2-3; TRBD2 agrees at 9 bases. CDR3: CASSLGLAGWGTQYF. DNA of the CDR3: TGTGCCAGCAGCTTAGGTCTAGCGGGGTGGGGTACGCAGTATTTT.